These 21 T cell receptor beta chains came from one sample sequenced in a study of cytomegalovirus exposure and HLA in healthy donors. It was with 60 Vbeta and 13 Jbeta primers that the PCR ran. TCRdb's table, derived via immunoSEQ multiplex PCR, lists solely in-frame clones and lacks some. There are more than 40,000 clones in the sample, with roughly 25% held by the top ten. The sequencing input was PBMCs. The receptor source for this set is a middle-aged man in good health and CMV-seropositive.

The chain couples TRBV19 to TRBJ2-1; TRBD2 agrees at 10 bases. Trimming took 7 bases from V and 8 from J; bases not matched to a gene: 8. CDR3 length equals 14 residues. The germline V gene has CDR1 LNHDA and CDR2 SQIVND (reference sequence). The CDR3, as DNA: TGTGCCAGTACCCCTAGCGGGAGTGGGGATGAGCAGTTCTTC. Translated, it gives CASTPSGSGDEQFF.

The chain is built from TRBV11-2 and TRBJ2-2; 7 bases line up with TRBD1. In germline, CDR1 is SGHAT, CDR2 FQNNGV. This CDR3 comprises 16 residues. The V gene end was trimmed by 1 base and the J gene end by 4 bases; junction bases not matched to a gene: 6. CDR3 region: CASSLVGDSLTGELFF. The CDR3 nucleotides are TGTGCCAGCAGCTTAGTGGGGGACAGCCTCACCGGGGAGCTGTTTTTT.

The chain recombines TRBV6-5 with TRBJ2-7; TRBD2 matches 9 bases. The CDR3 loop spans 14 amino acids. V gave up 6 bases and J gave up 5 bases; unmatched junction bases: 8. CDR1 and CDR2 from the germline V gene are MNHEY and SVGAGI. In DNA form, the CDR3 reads TGTGCCAGCAGACCCGGGACTAGCATCCACGAGCAGTACTTC. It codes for CASRPGTSIHEQYF.

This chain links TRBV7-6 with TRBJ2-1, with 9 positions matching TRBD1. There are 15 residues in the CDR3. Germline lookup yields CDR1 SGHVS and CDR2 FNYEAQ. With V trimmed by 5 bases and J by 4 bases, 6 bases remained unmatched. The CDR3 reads CASSATGGAYNEQFF. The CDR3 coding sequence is TGTGCCAGCAGCGCAACAGGGGGCGCTTACAATGAGCAGTTCTTC.

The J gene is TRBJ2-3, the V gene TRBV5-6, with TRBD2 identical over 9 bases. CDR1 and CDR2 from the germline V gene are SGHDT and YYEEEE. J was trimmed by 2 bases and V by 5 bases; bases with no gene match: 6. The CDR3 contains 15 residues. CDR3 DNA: TGTGCCAGCAGTTATCTAGCGGGGTTCACAGATACGCAGTATTTT. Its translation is CASSYLAGFTDTQYF.

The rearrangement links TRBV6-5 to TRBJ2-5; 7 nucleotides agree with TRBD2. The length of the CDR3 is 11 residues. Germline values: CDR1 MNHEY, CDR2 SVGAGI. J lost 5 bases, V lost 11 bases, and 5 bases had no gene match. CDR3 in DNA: TGTGCCGCGGGGGTTGGGGAGACCCAGTACTTC. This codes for CAAGVGETQYF.

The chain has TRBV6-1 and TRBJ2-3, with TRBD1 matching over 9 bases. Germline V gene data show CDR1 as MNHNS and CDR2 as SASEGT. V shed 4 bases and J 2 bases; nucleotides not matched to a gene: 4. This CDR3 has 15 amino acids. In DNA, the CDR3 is TGTGCCAGCAGTGTAGGACAGGGGAACACAGATACGCAGTATTTT. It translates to CASSVGQGNTDTQYF.

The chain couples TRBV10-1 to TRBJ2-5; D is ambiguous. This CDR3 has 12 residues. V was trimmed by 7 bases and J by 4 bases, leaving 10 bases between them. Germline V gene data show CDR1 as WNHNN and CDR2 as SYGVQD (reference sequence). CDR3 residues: CASMKLSETQYF. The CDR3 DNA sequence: TGCGCCAGCATGAAGCTCTCAGAGACCCAGTACTTC.

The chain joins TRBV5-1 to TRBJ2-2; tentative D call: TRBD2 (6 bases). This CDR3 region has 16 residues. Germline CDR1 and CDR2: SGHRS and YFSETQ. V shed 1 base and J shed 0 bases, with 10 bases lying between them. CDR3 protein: CASSLMSGANTGELFF. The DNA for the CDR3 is TGCGCCAGCAGCTTGATGTCGGGGGCGAACACCGGGGAGCTGTTTTTT.

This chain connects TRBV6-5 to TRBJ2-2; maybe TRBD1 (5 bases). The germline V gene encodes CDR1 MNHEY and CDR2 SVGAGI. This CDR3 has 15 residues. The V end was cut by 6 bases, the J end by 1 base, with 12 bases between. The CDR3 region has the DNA TGTGCCAGCAGATCGGCACAGGTGAACACCGGGGAGCTGTTTTTT. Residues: CASRSAQVNTGELFF.

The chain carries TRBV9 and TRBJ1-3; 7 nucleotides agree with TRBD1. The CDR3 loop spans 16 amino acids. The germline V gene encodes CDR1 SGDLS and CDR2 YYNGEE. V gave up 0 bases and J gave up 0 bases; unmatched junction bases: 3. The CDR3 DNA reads TGTGCCAGCAGCGTAGAGTGGACAGGCTCTGGAAACACCATATATTTT. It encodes CASSVEWTGSGNTIYF.

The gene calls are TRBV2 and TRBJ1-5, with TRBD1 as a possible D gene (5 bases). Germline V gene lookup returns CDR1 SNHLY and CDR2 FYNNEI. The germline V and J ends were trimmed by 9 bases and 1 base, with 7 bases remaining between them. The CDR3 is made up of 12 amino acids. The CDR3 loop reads CASGGSNQPQHF. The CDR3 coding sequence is TGTGCCAGTGGGGGGAGCAATCAGCCCCAGCATTTT.

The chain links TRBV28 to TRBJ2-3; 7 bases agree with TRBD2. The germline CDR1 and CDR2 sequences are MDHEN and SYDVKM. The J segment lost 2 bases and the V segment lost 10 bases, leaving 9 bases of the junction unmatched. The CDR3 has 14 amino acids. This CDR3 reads CATQALAITDTQYF. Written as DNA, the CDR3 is TGTGCCACTCAGGCACTAGCGATCACAGATACGCAGTATTTT.

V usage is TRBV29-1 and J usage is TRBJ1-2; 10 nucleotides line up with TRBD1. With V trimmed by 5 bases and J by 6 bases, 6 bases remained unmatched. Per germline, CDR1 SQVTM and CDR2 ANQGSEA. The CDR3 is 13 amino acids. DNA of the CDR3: TGCAGCGTTTACGCCGGGACAGGGGATGGCTACACCTTC. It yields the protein CSVYAGTGDGYTF.

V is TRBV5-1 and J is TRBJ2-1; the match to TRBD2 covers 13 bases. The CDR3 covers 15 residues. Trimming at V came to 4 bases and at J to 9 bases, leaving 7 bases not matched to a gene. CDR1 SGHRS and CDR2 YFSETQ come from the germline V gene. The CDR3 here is CASSRRTSGGGEQFF. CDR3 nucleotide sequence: TGCGCCAGCAGCAGACGGACTAGCGGGGGTGGTGAGCAGTTCTTC.

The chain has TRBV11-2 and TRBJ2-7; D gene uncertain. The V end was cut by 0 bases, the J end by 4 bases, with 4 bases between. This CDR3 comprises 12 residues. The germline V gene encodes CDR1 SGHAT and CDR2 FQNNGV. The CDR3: CASSLDRYEQYF. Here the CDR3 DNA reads TGTGCCAGCAGCTTAGACAGGTACGAGCAGTACTTC.

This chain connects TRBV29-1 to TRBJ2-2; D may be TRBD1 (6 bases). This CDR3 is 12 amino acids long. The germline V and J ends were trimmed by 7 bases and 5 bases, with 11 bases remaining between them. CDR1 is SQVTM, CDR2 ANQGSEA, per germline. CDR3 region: CSGYRDTGELFF. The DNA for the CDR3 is TGCAGCGGGTACAGGGATACCGGGGAGCTGTTTTTT.

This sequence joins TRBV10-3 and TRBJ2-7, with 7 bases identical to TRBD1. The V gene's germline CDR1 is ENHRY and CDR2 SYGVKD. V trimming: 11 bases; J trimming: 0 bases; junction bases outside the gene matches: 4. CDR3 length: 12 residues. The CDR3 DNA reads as TGTGCCCTACAGGGGACCTCCTACGAGCAGTACTTC. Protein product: CALQGTSYEQYF.

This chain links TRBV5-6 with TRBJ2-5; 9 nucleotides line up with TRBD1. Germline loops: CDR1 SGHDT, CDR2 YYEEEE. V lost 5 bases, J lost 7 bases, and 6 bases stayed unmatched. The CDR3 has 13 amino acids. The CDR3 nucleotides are TGTGCCAGCAGGCGGACAGGGGAAGGGACCCAGTACTTC. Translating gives CASRRTGEGTQYF.

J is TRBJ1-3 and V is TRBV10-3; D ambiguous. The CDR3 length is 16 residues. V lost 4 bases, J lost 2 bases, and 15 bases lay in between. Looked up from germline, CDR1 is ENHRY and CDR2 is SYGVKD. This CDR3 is CAISGPGTRAGNTIYF. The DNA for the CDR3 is TGTGCCATCAGTGGCCCCGGTACGAGGGCTGGAAACACCATATATTTT.

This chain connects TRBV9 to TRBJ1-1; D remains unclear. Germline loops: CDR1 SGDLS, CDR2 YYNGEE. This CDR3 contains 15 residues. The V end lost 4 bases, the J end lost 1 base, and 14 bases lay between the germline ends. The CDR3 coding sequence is TGTGCCAGCAGCTCCGGGGTTTCAGCGAACACTGAAGCTTTCTTT. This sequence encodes CASSSGVSANTEAFF. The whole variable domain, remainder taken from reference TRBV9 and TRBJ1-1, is DSGVTQTPKHLITATGQRVTLRCSPRSGDLSVYWYQQSLDQGLQFLIQYYNGEERAKGNILERFSAQQFPDLHSELNLSSLELGDSALYFCASSSGVSANTEAFFGQGTRLTVV.